Shown below are 24 T cell receptor beta chains from a single sample sequenced in a study of blood T cells in healthy people across ages. With a J-beta primer mix and a sample-barcoded 5' primer, a second PCR ran about 7 to 11 cycles. MiXCR, applied by TCRdb to the 5' RACE reads, yields one record per CDR3 protein. In the table there are 1.5 million to 2 million distinct CDR3 sequences, around 35% of which are singletons. Material for sequencing was blood. The receptors here all came from a woman aged 30 to 39 in good health.

Remarks on this clonotype: Being one base from a much bigger clone, this may be a read error. The gene calls are TRBV12-3 or TRBV12-4 and TRBJ2-5; D possibly uses TRBD1 or TRBD2 (6 bases each). The CDR3 runs to 15 residues. The CDR3: CASSPFGGGQETRYF. The CDR3 region has the DNA TGTGCCAGCAGCCCCTTCGGGGGCGGGCAAGAGACCCGGTACTTC.

The genes are TRBV24-1 and TRBJ2-3; TRBD2 aligns across 11 bases. The CDR3 totals 16 residues. Germline V CDR1 and CDR2: KGHDR, SFDVKD. With 7 bases clipped from V and 3 bases from J, the junction kept 8 bases outside the gene matches. Here the CDR3 DNA reads TGTGCCACCAGCGGATCTAGCGGGAGGAAGACAGATACGCAGTATTTT. Translated, it gives CATSGSSGRKTDTQYF.

This clonotype has a count of ten or more. The chain has TRBV29-1 and TRBJ2-5, with D perhaps matching TRBD1 (5 bases). CDR3 size: 14 residues. Germline CDR1 SQVTM, CDR2 ANQGSEA. Between the trimmed V and J ends, which lost 3 bases and 4 bases, there was a span of 15 bases. The CDR3 here is CSVDGRELGETQYF. In DNA, the CDR3 is TGCAGCGTTGATGGCAGGGAATTGGGAGAGACCCAGTACTTC.

A word on this clonotype: A read error may produce the germline difference seen at one junction end. V usage is TRBV20-1 and J usage is TRBJ2-7; D is perhaps TRBD1 (6 bases). CDR1 DFQATT and CDR2 SNEGSKA come from the germline V gene (reference sequence). CDR3 length equals 15 residues. Here the CDR3 reads CGARANTQGFYEQYF. DNA of the CDR3: TGCGGTGCTAGAGCCAACACCCAGGGGTTCTACGAGCAGTACTTC.

This clonotype was seen only a few times. The V gene is TRBV7-3, the J gene TRBJ2-7; D might be TRBD2 (5 bases). V lost 5 bases and J lost 7, with 21 bases in between. Germline V CDR1 and CDR2: SGHTA, FQGTGA. This CDR3 contains 15 residues. The CDR3: CASSPLGVSDGEQYF. CDR3 sequence (DNA): TGTGCCAGCAGCCCGCTCGGGGTTAGCGATGGGGAGCAGTACTTC.

This chain joins TRBV6-6 and TRBJ2-7; D perhaps matches TRBD1 (6 bases). Trimming removed 5 bases at V and 0 bases at J, with 14 bases between. Germline V CDR1 and CDR2: MNHNY, SVGAGI (reference sequence). The CDR3 totals 15 residues. DNA for the CDR3: TGTGCCAGCAGTACCTCAGGGGCCCTCTCCTACGAGCAGTACTTC. Amino acids: CASSTSGALSYEQYF.

Only a few counts were recorded for this clonotype. This chain connects TRBV5-6 to TRBJ1-1; D perhaps matches TRBD1 (6 bases). V gave up 5 bases and J gave up 6 bases, with 14 bases separating them. Germline loops: CDR1 SGHDT, CDR2 YYEEEE. The CDR3 totals 13 residues. The CDR3 is CASRRGGSAEAFF. The CDR3 bases are TGTGCCAGCAGAAGAGGGGGATCTGCTGAAGCTTTCTTT. The full variable domain, completed using reference TRBV5-6 and TRBJ1-1, is DAGVTQSPTHLIKTRGQQVTLRCSPKSGHDTVSWYQQALGQGPQFIFQYYEEEERQRGNFPDRFSGHQFPNYSSELNVNALLLGDSALYLCASRRGGSAEAFFGQGTRLTVV.

Of note for this clonotype: An end of the junction does not agree with germline; a read error may underlie this. The chain joins TRBV4-1 to TRBJ1-1, with unresolved D. In germline, CDR1 is MGHRA, CDR2 YSYEKL. This CDR3 is built from 14 residues. The CDR3 spells CASSLRVLNTEAFF. The CDR3 DNA is TGTGCCAGCTCCTTACGAGTTCTTAACACTGAAGCTTTCTTT.

Details on this clonotype: At one end the junction does not follow the germline gene, possibly because of a read error. The J gene is TRBJ2-1, the V gene TRBV20-1; D not resolved. This CDR3 spans 14 amino acids. Looked up from germline, CDR1 is DFQATT and CDR2 is SNEGSKA (reference sequence). CDR3 bases: TGCAGTGGACGCAAGGCGGATACCTACTATGAGCAGTTCTTC. It encodes CSGRKADTYYEQFF.

The chain combines TRBV30 with TRBJ1-5; D uncertain. There are 13 residues in the CDR3. CDR1 GTSNPN and CDR2 SVGIG come from the germline V gene (reference sequence). The germline V and J ends were trimmed by 2 bases and 1 base, with 6 bases remaining between them. The CDR3 DNA reads as TGTGCCTGGAGTAGATCCAGCAATCAGCCCCAGCATTTT. Translating gives CAWSRSSNQPQHF. Supplemented by reference TRBV30 and TRBJ1-5, the full variable domain reads SQTIHQWPATLVQPVGSPLSLECTVEGTSNPNLYWYRQAAGRGLQLLFYSVGIGQISSEVPQNLSASRPQDRQFILSSKKLLLSDSGFYLCAWSRSSNQPQHFGDGTRLSIL.

This clonotype has only a few counts. CDR3 nucleotides: TGTGCCAGCAGCGTAGGAATGGGGATCTCTGGGGCCAACGTCCTGACTTTC. It codes for CASSVGMGISGANVLTF. The rearrangement links TRBV9 to TRBJ2-6; no definite D call. The CDR3 contains 17 residues. Germline assignment: CDR1 SGDLS and CDR2 YYNGEE. V was clipped by 0 bases and J by 0 bases, with 10 bases between them.

The chain combines TRBV5-6 with TRBJ2-1; D ambiguous. V lost 2 bases and J 3 bases, leaving 9 bases between the germline ends. CDR3 length equals 14 residues. Per germline, CDR1 SGHDT and CDR2 YYEEEE. The chain's CDR3 is CASSLGPDYNEQFF. CDR3 bases: TGTGCCAGCAGCTTAGGTCCAGACTACAATGAGCAGTTCTTC.

This clonotype was recorded a few times. The rearrangement links TRBV15 to TRBJ1-5; TRBD1 matches at 8 bases. The CDR3 extends over 15 amino acids. The germline CDR1 and CDR2 sequences are LNHNV and YYDKDF (reference sequence). The V segment lost 5 bases and the J segment 7 bases; nucleotides outside the gene matches: 10. The CDR3 coding sequence is TGTGCCACCAGCTCCCGTGGACAGGGCGGGCAGCCCCAGCATTTT. Translation: CATSSRGQGGQPQHF.

V gene TRBV20-1 combines with J gene TRBJ1-1, with no clear D. Germline CDR1 and CDR2: DFQATT and SNEGSKA (reference sequence). The CDR3 sequence is 13 residues long. The V end was cut by 8 bases, the J end by 2 bases, with 15 bases between. The CDR3 spells CSPRMRVNTEAFF. The CDR3 nucleotides read TGCAGTCCTCGAATGAGAGTAAACACTGAAGCTTTCTTT.

The chain recombines TRBV4-2 with TRBJ1-2; a possible D gene is TRBD1 (5 bases). The CDR3 has 18 amino acids. Germline-derived CDR1 and CDR2 are LGHNA and YNFKEQ. V lost 0 bases and J 4 bases, leaving 21 bases between the germline ends. This CDR3 is CASSQEVQGATLSYGYTF. The CDR3 DNA is TGTGCCAGCAGCCAAGAAGTGCAGGGTGCCACGCTTAGCTATGGCTACACCTTC.

The chain is built from TRBV20-1 and TRBJ2-2, with D possibly being TRBD2 (5 bases). Germline lookup yields CDR1 DFQATT and CDR2 SNEGSKA (reference sequence). V lost 3 bases and J 2 bases, leaving 19 bases between the germline ends. This CDR3 comprises 17 residues. Written as DNA, the CDR3 is TGCAGTGCTAGGGCAGGACTCCAAACCTTAAACACCGGGGAGCTGTTTTTT. It translates to CSARAGLQTLNTGELFF.

Details on this clonotype: The junction differs from germline at one of its ends, possibly a read error. This chain connects TRBV6-1 to TRBJ1-4; D ambiguous. Germline V gene lookup returns CDR1 MNHNS and CDR2 SASEGT. The CDR3 sequence is 13 residues long. The CDR3 coding sequence is TGTGCCAGCCGTAGGGAGGTCGCTGAAAAACGGTTTTTT. This gives the protein CASRREVAEKRFF.

The V gene is TRBV10-3, the J gene TRBJ2-7, with 8 bases lining up with TRBD1. J was trimmed by 7 bases and V by 6 bases; bases with no gene match: 8. This CDR3 has 13 residues. CDR1 and CDR2 (germline): ENHRY, SYGVKD. CDR3 nucleotides: TGTGCCATCAGGGACAGGGACCGAGGGGAGCAGTACTTC. Translated: CAIRDRDRGEQYF.

The chain carries TRBV12-3 or TRBV12-4 and TRBJ1-2; the D is unclear. V lost 4 bases and J 4 bases, leaving 10 bases between the germline ends. The CDR3 is 13 amino acids. The chain's CDR3 is CASSYDISYGYTF. Here the CDR3 DNA reads TGTGCCAGCAGTTATGACATTAGCTATGGCTACACCTTC.

The chain combines TRBV5-1 with TRBJ1-5; D possibly corresponds to TRBD1 (6 bases). The germline V and J ends were trimmed by 0 bases and 7 bases, with 11 bases remaining between them. The CDR3 is 14 amino acids. Germline CDR1 reads SGHRS; CDR2 reads YFSETQ. The chain's CDR3 is CASSLDTGSQPQHF. The CDR3 coding sequence is TGCGCCAGCAGCTTGGATACAGGGTCACAGCCCCAGCATTTT.

In the case of this clonotype: At one end the junction does not follow the germline gene, possibly because of a read error. V and J are TRBV27 and TRBJ1-2; 7 positions match TRBD1. Germline V lookup: CDR1 MNHEY, CDR2 SMNVEV (reference sequence). The CDR3 length is 15 residues. The CDR3 bases are TGTGCCGGCAGTTTAGCTTCCAGGGGGTCCTATGGCTACACCTTC. Protein product: CAGSLASRGSYGYTF.

This chain connects TRBV5-1 to TRBJ2-3; D gene ambiguous. The V end was cut by 1 base, the J end by 3 bases, with 12 bases between. Germline-derived CDR1 and CDR2 are SGHRS and YFSETQ. This CDR3 has 15 amino acids. CDR3 amino acids: CASSLLLDLTDTQYF. Here the CDR3 DNA reads TGCGCCAGCAGCTTGCTCCTAGACTTGACAGATACGCAGTATTTT.

The J gene is TRBJ2-3, the V gene TRBV28; 10 nucleotides agree with TRBD1. This CDR3 contains 16 residues. V lost 4 bases to trimming and J lost 0 bases; unmatched junction nucleotides: 4. Germline V gene sequence: CDR1 MDHEN, CDR2 SYDVKM. CDR3 coding DNA: TGTGCCAGCAGTTCCGACAGGGGGCAGAGCACAGATACGCAGTATTTT. Translating it yields CASSSDRGQSTDTQYF.

At least ten counts were recorded for this clonotype. The V gene is TRBV28, the J gene TRBJ2-7, with D perhaps TRBD2 (6 bases). Trimming removed 4 bases from V and 5 bases from J, with 12 bases in between. Per the germline V gene, CDR1 is MDHEN and CDR2 is SYDVKM. The CDR3 runs 13 residues. This CDR3 is CASSSPKRDEQYF. CDR3 bases: TGTGCCAGCAGTTCGCCCAAGCGGGACGAGCAGTACTTC.